These 24 T cell receptor beta chains were sequenced from one sample in a study of technical replicates of blood from four donors. Generated by immunoSEQ multiplex PCR, the TCRdb table keeps only in-frame clones and is missing some. Here the sample spans 82,000 or so clones, nearly 96% being singletons. The sequencing sample was made of T cells isolated from PBMCs. The receptors derive from a human donor in good health.

Here the CDR3 DNA reads TGTGCCAGCAGCTTATACCGGAGCAGGGGTTTAGGGAATGAGCAGTTCTTC. It is translated as CASSLYRSRGLGNEQFF. V is TRBV7-9 and J is TRBJ2-1, with D possibly matching TRBD1 (6 bases). CDR3 length: 17 residues. The V gene's germline CDR1 is SEHNR and CDR2 FQNEAQ (reference sequence). With 2 bases removed from V and 7 bases from J, the gap between germline ends came to 21 bases.

The chain carries TRBV13 and TRBJ2-1, with 10 bases aligning to TRBD2. J lost 7 bases, V lost 3 bases, and 6 bases had no gene match. This CDR3 comprises 15 residues. CDR1 and CDR2 (germline): PRHDT, FYEKMQ (reference sequence). The DNA for the CDR3 is TGTGCCAGCAGCTTGCACCTAGCGGGAGATAATGAGCAGTTCTTC. It translates to CASSLHLAGDNEQFF.

The V call is TRBV14, the J call TRBJ2-5; no clear D. This CDR3 region has 14 residues. Trimming removed 5 bases at V and 4 bases at J, with 14 bases between. Looked up from germline, CDR1 is SGHDN and CDR2 is FVKESK. This CDR3 reads CASSSRATVETQYF. DNA of the CDR3: TGTGCCAGCAGCTCAAGAGCTACAGTAGAGACCCAGTACTTC.

The V gene is TRBV18, the J gene TRBJ2-7; 7 positions agree with TRBD1. Trimming cost V 4 bases and J 6 bases; bases outside gene matches: 9. Looked up from germline, CDR1 is KGHSH and CDR2 is LQKENI. The length of the CDR3 is 14 residues. CDR3 residues: CASSLGLTGTEQYF. In DNA form, the CDR3 reads TGTGCCAGCTCACTGGGTCTGACAGGGACCGAGCAGTACTTC.

The chain recombines TRBV2 with TRBJ2-1; 10 positions match TRBD2. With V trimmed by 3 bases and J by 7 bases, 6 bases remained unmatched. The CDR3 runs 15 residues. Per the germline V gene, CDR1 is SNHLY and CDR2 is FYNNEI. As DNA, the CDR3 is TGTGCCAGCAGTGAGCTAGCGGGAGTTAATAATGAGCAGTTCTTC. This codes for CASSELAGVNNEQFF.

This chain links TRBV6-5 with TRBJ2-5; TRBD2 aligns across 10 bases. Germline-derived CDR1 and CDR2 are MNHEY and SVGAGI. V shed 4 bases and J 11 bases; nucleotides not matched to a gene: 13. CDR3 length equals 15 residues. The CDR3 bases are TGTGCCAGCAGTTGGTTCAGCGGGAGGGCCGGTGAGCAGTACTTC. The encoded protein is CASSWFSGRAGEQYF.

This chain connects TRBV28 to TRBJ1-5, with a tentative D call TRBD1 (5 bases). There are 14 residues in the CDR3. The germline V gene encodes CDR1 MDHEN and CDR2 SYDVKM. The V gene lost 6 bases and the J gene lost 7 bases, with 16 bases spanning the gap. The DNA of the CDR3 is TGTGCCAGCAGCCCCCCCCAGGGATGGCAGCCCCAGCATTTT. This encodes CASSPPQGWQPQHF.

V and J are TRBV21-1 and TRBJ2-7; the table's D call, TRBD2, was not checked against the DNA. TRBV21-1 is deemed a pseudogene. The CDR3 consists of 12 residues. Here the CDR3 reads CASSKRVYEQYF. The DNA for the CDR3 is TGTGCCAGCAGCAAACGGGTTTACGAGCAGTACTTC.

The chain combines TRBV7-2 with TRBJ2-7, with a possible D match to TRBD1 (5 bases). Germline CDR1 and CDR2: SGHTA and FQGNSA. The V end was cut by 0 bases, the J end by 0 bases, with 6 bases between. The CDR3 loop spans 14 amino acids. The CDR3 here is CASSLADNSYEQYF. The CDR3 nucleotides are TGTGCCAGCAGCTTAGCGGACAACTCCTACGAGCAGTACTTC.

The chain links TRBV28 to TRBJ1-5; 7 bases fit TRBD1. The CDR3 is 15 residues long. V lost 4 bases to trimming and J lost 5 bases; unmatched junction nucleotides: 8. Germline CDR1 reads MDHEN; CDR2 reads SYDVKM. CDR3 in amino acids: CASSSLTGSDQPQHF. CDR3 bases: TGTGCCAGCAGTTCTCTGACAGGGTCGGATCAGCCCCAGCATTTT.

The V and J genes are TRBV4-3 and TRBJ2-6, with 8 bases that match TRBD2. Unmatched junction bases numbered 1, after V lost 3 bases and J lost 0 bases. Germline V gene lookup returns CDR1 LGHNA and CDR2 YSLEER. The CDR3 is 16 residues long. This chain's CDR3 is CASSHTSGSGANVLTF. The DNA for the CDR3 is TGCGCCAGCAGCCATACTAGCGGCTCTGGGGCCAACGTCCTGACTTTC.

The CDR3 nucleotides are TGTGCCAGCAGTTATGGGAGGTTAGGCTATGGCTACACCTTC. Protein sequence: CASSYGRLGYGYTF. J is TRBJ1-2 and V is TRBV6-5; D gene uncertain. CDR1 MNHEY and CDR2 SVGAGI come from the germline V gene. V lost 3 bases and J 4 bases, leaving 12 bases between the germline ends. The CDR3 totals 14 residues.

V is TRBV7-3 and J is TRBJ2-7; weak D call: TRBD2 (5 bases). Germline V gives CDR1 SGHTA, CDR2 FQGTGA. The CDR3 sequence is 15 residues long. Trimming pared 6 bases from V and 3 bases from J, leaving 18 bases between. CDR3 protein: CASSIYGPEGYEQYF. The CDR3 DNA is TGTGCCAGCAGTATTTATGGCCCAGAGGGCTACGAGCAGTACTTC.

This chain uses TRBV7-3 with TRBJ1-1; D remains ambiguous. Germline V lookup: CDR1 SGHTA, CDR2 FQGTGA. V lost 6 bases and J 6 bases, leaving 17 bases between the germline ends. This CDR3 is built from 14 residues. CDR3 DNA: TGTGCCAGCAGGTTCGACACGAACCACGCTGAAGCTTTCTTT. As protein: CASRFDTNHAEAFF. Based on the CDR3 plus reference TRBV7-3 and TRBJ1-1, the full variable domain is GAGVSQTPSNKVTEKGKYVELRCDPISGHTALYWYRQSLGQGPEFLIYFQGTGAADDSGLPNDRFFAVRPEGSVSTLKIQRTERGDSAVYLCASRFDTNHAEAFFGQGTRLTVV.

This chain connects TRBV4-3 to TRBJ2-5, with 7 positions matching TRBD1. V was pared by 1 base and J by 1 base, with 6 bases of the junction left unmatched. The germline gives CDR1 LGHNA, CDR2 YSLEER. The CDR3 has 16 amino acids. CDR3 sequence (DNA): TGCGCCAGCAGCCAAGCCGGGACAGTACCCCAAGAGACCCAGTACTTC. It specifies CASSQAGTVPQETQYF.

The chain employs TRBV27 and TRBJ2-3; 8 nucleotides line up with TRBD2. The CDR3 is 17 residues long. In germline, CDR1 is MNHEY, CDR2 SMNVEV (reference sequence). With V trimmed by 2 bases and J by 0 bases, 7 bases remained unmatched. The CDR3 spells CASSLKKREKSTDTQYF. CDR3 nucleotides: TGTGCCAGCAGTTTAAAGAAGCGGGAGAAAAGCACAGATACGCAGTATTTT.

The chain couples TRBV27 to TRBJ2-7; D is possibly TRBD1 (5 bases). V lost 0 bases to trimming and J lost 4 bases, with 22 bases between them. The CDR3 has 18 residues. Germline V gives CDR1 MNHEY, CDR2 SMNVEV (reference sequence). The DNA for the CDR3 is TGTGCCAGCAGTTTATCGGGATTTCTTGTGGGGCAACTTTACGAGCAGTACTTC. Translated, it gives CASSLSGFLVGQLYEQYF.

This chain links TRBV19 with TRBJ1-2; the D gene is possibly TRBD1 (5 bases). The CDR3 has 13 amino acids. CDR1 and CDR2 from the germline V gene are LNHDA and SQIVND (reference sequence). V shed 5 bases and J shed 9 bases, with 16 bases lying between them. The CDR3 region is CASSRSGGERYTF. DNA for the CDR3: TGTGCCAGTAGTCGGTCGGGAGGGGAACGCTACACCTTC.

V gene TRBV7-9 combines with J gene TRBJ2-1; 9 positions agree with TRBD2. With V trimmed by 5 bases and J by 7 bases, 6 bases remained unmatched. This CDR3 is built from 14 residues. Germline V gene lookup returns CDR1 SEHNR and CDR2 FQNEAQ (reference sequence). CDR3 residues: CASSVSGSTNEQFF. The CDR3 nucleotides are TGTGCCAGCAGCGTTAGCGGGAGTACAAATGAGCAGTTCTTC. The variable domain in full, completed from reference TRBV7-9 and TRBJ2-1, reads DTGVSQNPRHKITKRGQNVTFRCDPISEHNRLYWYRQTLGQGPEFLTYFQNEAQLEKSRLLSDRFSAERPKGSFSTLEIQRTEQGDSAMYLCASSVSGSTNEQFFGPGTRLTVL.

This rearrangement joins TRBV7-8 to TRBJ2-3; D is undetermined. V dropped 5 bases and J dropped 2 bases, with 2 bases sitting between them. CDR1 and CDR2 from the germline V gene are SGHVS and FQNEAQ. This CDR3 has 11 residues. The CDR3 DNA reads TGTGCCAGCAGCCTCACAGATACGCAGTATTTT. It translates to CASSLTDTQYF.

The chain has TRBV27 and TRBJ1-2, with D perhaps TRBD1 (5 bases). CDR3 length: 13 residues. The germline gives CDR1 MNHEY, CDR2 SMNVEV (reference sequence). V dropped 6 bases and J dropped 8 bases, with 16 bases sitting between them. CDR3 DNA sequence: TGTGCCAGCAGCCCTTCGACAGCGTTCGGCTACACCTTC. Translation gives CASSPSTAFGYTF.

This clone was detected only a few times. The CDR3 protein is CASSYATEAFF. Written as DNA, the CDR3 is TGTGCCAGCAGTTACGCGACTGAAGCTTTCTTT. The J gene is TRBJ1-1, the V gene TRBV6-5; unclear D gene. The germline gives CDR1 MNHEY, CDR2 SVGAGI. The CDR3 runs to 11 residues. Trimming took off 2 bases at V and 5 bases at J, with 3 bases between the two ends.

The chain combines TRBV7-9 with TRBJ1-2, with a weak D call TRBD1 (5 bases). Germline CDR1 is SEHNR and CDR2 is FQNEAQ (reference sequence). V was shortened by 2 bases and J by 8 bases, with 9 bases between the two germline ends. The CDR3 runs 12 residues. The CDR3 sequence: CASSLQGQGYTF. The CDR3 DNA sequence: TGTGCCAGCAGCTTACAGGGTCAAGGCTACACCTTC.

This chain joins TRBV13 and TRBJ2-1; tentatively, D is TRBD2 (5 bases). The CDR3 spans 18 residues. CDR1 is PRHDT, CDR2 FYEKMQ, per germline (reference sequence). The ends were cut back, 0 bases at V and 2 bases at J, with 17 bases in the middle. CDR3 nucleotide sequence: TGTGCCAGCAGCTTAGGACCCGGGCCCCGAGGGCCCTACAATGAGCAGTTCTTC. Encoded protein: CASSLGPGPRGPYNEQFF.